This T cell receptor beta chain was identified in a study of shared clonotypes between healthy human individuals. The CDR3 runs 13 residues. Germline V gives CDR1 SNHLY, CDR2 FYNNEI. V was clipped by 2 bases and J by 8 bases, with 12 bases between them. Execution of the assay was at deep level. Measured with immunoSEQ multiplex PCR; TCRdb has only the in-frame clones, and not every one. The repertoire holds about half a million clones, with 70% to 85% as singletons. The source of this sequence is a woman in her forties in good health. Some clones in this sample may be carry-over from other donors' samples. The sequenced material came from PBMCs. The gene calls are TRBV2 and TRBJ1-2; D possibly corresponds to TRBD1 (6 bases). CDR3 protein: CASSEIGGSGYTF. The CDR3 DNA reads as TGTGCCAGCAGTGAAATCGGGGGCTCGGGCTACACCTTC.